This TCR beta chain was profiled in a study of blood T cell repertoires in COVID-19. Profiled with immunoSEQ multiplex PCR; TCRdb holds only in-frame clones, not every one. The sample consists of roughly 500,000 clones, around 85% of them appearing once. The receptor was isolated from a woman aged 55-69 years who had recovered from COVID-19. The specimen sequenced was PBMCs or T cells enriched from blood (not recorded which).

The CDR3 loop is CSVRRAGGSEQYF. The CDR3 DNA follows: TGCAGCGTTAGACGGGCAGGGGGCTCCGAGCAGTACTTC. The chain recombines TRBV29-1 with TRBJ2-7; TRBD1 agrees at 8 bases. The CDR3 has 13 amino acids. The junction had 9 bases not matched to a gene; V was cut back by 5 bases and J by 6 bases. Germline CDR1 SQVTM, CDR2 ANQGSEA.